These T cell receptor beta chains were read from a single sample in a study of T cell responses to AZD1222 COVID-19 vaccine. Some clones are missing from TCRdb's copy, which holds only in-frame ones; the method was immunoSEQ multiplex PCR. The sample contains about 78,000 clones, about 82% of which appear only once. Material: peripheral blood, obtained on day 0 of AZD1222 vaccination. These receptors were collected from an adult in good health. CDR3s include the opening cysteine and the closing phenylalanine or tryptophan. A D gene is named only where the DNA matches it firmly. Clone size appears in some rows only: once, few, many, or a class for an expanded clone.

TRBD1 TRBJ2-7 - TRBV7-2 TGTGCCAGCAGCCCTCGACAGGGGGACACCTACGAGCAGTACTTC CASSPRQGDTYEQYF
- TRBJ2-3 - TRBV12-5 TGTGCTAGTGGATCCCACAGCACAGATACGCAGTATTTT CASGSHSTDTQYF
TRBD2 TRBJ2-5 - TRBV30 TGTGCCTGGAGACTAGCGGGGGGGAGGGAGACCCAGTACTTC CAWRLAGGRETQYF
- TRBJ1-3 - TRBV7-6 TGTGCCAGCAGCTTAGCGTTCACTATCTCTGGAAACACCATATATTTT CASSLAFTISGNTIYF
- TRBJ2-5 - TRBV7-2 TGTGCCAGCAGCAGAAGAGGGGACCAAGAGACCCAGTACTTC CASSRRGDQETQYF
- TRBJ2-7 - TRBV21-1 TGTGCCAGCAGCAAAGAGAAGGCAGGATGGTTCTACGAGCAGTACTTC CASSKEKAGWFYEQYF
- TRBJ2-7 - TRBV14 TGTGCCAGCAACCCGACAGGATCCTACGAGCAGTACTTC CASNPTGSYEQYF
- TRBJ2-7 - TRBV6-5 TGTGCCAGCCAGAGTTCGTTTAGTTACGAGCAGTACTTC CASQSSFSYEQYF
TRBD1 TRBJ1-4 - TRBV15 TGTGCCACCAGCCGCGGGACAGGGGTTAATGAAAAACTGTTTTTT CATSRGTGVNEKLFF
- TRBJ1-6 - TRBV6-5 TGTGCCAGCAGTTACTCGTTCGTTTCACCCCTCCACTTT CASSYSFVSPLHF
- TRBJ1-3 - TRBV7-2 TGTGCCAGCAGCCCGGGAGTTCTATCTGGAAACACCATATATTTT CASSPGVLSGNTIYF
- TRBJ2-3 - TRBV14 TGTGCCAGCAGCCAAGGGGCGTATACTAGCACAGATACGCAGTATTTT CASSQGAYTSTDTQYF
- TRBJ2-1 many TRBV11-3 TGTGCCAGCAGCTTAGGCTCCTACAATGAGCAGTTCTTC CASSLGSYNEQFF
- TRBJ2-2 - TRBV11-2 TGTGCCAGCAGCCTCCTCCGGGGGGCGGGGACCGGGGAGCTGTTTTTT CASSLLRGAGTGELFF
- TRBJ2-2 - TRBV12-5 TGTGCTAGTGGTTCCCGGGAACGGAGGAACGGGGAGCTGTTTTTT CASGSRERRNGELFF
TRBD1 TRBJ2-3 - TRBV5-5 TGTGCCAGCAGCCGACCACCCCTCGACAGGGGCGATACGCAGTATTTT CASSRPPLDRGDTQYF
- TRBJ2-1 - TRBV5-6 TGTGCCAGCAGCTCCATATCCGGGACGAAGGACAATGAGCAGTTCTTC CASSSISGTKDNEQFF
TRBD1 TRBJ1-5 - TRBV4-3 TGCGCCAGCAGCCAAGATCCCCCCACAGGGGGTAGCAATCAGCCCCAGCATTTT CASSQDPPTGGSNQPQHF
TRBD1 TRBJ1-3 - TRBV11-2 TGTGCCAGCAGCTCTGGGACAGCGGGAAACACCATATATTTT CASSSGTAGNTIYF
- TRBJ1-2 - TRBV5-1 TGCGCCAGCAGCTTAAGTAGGAACGGGTATGGCTACACCTTC CASSLSRNGYGYTF
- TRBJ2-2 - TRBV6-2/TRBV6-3 TGTGCCAGCAGTTACTGGCGAAACACCGGGGAGCTGTTTTTT CASSYWRNTGELFF
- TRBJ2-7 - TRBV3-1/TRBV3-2 TGTGCCAGCAGCCAAGATCGGCGGGCTTACGAGCAGTACTTC CASSQDRRAYEQYF
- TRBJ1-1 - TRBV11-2 TGTGCCAGCAGGGGAGAGGGGAACACTGAAGCTTTCTTT CASRGEGNTEAFF
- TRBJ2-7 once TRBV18 TGTGCCAGCTCACCTAGGGGGACTTACGAGCAGTACTTC CASSPRGTYEQYF
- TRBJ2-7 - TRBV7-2 TGTGCCAGCAGCTTAGAATGGCAGGCAGACGAGCAGTACTTC CASSLEWQADEQYF
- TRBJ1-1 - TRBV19 TGTGCCAGTAGTGACCGGCGAGGCAGGGAGAACACTGAAGCTTTCTTT CASSDRRGRENTEAFF
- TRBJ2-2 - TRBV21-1 TGTGCCAGCAGCAAAGCCTTGGACACCCGGCCCCCGAACACCGGGGAGCTGTTTTTT CASSKALDTRPPNTGELFF
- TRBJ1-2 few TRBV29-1 TGCAGCGTTGAAGATCGGCAGGGGAGCTATGGCTACACCTTC CSVEDRQGSYGYTF
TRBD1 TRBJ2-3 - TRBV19 TGTGCCAGTAGTCTTAACAGGGGCTACACAGATACGCAGTATTTT CASSLNRGYTDTQYF
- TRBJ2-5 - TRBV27 TGTGCCAGCAGCCCCCGGGACAAGGGGGAAGAGACCCAGTACTTC CASSPRDKGEETQYF
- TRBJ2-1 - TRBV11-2 TGTGCCAGCAGCTCGCGGGGTCCCCCATACAATGAGCAGTTCTTC CASSSRGPPYNEQFF
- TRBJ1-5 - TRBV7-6 TGTGCCAGCAGCTTAGAGGGTAAGGGGAGAAGAAATCAGCCCCAGCATTTT CASSLEGKGRRNQPQHF
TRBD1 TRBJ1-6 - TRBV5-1 TGCGCCAGCAGCTCGGGACAGGGCACCTATAATTCACCCCTCCACTTT CASSSGQGTYNSPLHF
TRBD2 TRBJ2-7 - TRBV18 TGTGCCAGCTCACCCAGCGGGGGGGCCTACGAGCAGTACTTC CASSPSGGAYEQYF
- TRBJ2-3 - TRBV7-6 TGTGCCAGCAGCTTAGGGGGGGCGAGCACAGATACGCAGTATTTT CASSLGGASTDTQYF
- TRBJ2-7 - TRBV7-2 TGTGCCAGCAGCTTAGCGCCTGTCGGGGCCTACGAGCAGTACTTC CASSLAPVGAYEQYF
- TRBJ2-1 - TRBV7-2 TGTGCCAGCAGCTCGACAACCTACAATGAGCAGTTCTTC CASSSTTYNEQFF
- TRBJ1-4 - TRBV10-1 TGCGCCAGCAGTGAGCTCAGGGGCGGGGAAAAACTGTTTTTT CASSELRGGEKLFF
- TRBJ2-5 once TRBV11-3 TGTGCCAGCAGCGACCGGGCTCAAGAGACCCAGTACTTC CASSDRAQETQYF
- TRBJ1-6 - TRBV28 TGTGCCAGCAGTAGCGGCCAGGTGCTGTGGAATTCACCCCTCCACTTT CASSSGQVLWNSPLHF
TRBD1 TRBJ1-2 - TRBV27 TGTGCCAGCAGTTTGGGACAGGGCCTCTTAGGCTACACCTTC CASSLGQGLLGYTF
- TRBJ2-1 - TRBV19 TGTGCCAGTAGTATGCAGTTTTCCTACAATGAGCAGTTCTTC CASSMQFSYNEQFF
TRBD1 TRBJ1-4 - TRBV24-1 TGTGCCACCAGTGATTTTAACAGGGGCTCGGCGTTTAGGAGTGAAAAACTGTTTTTT CATSDFNRGSAFRSEKLFF
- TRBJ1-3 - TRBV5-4 TGTGCCAGCAGCTTGTCCGGGGTTCGTGGAAACACCATATATTTT CASSLSGVRGNTIYF
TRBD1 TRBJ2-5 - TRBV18 TGTGCCAGCTCACTACAGGGACAGTCGCAAGAGACCCAGTACTTC CASSLQGQSQETQYF
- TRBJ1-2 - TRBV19 TGTGCCAGTAGTATAGATGGTGCGGGGGGCTCGGACTATGGCTACACCTTC CASSIDGAGGSDYGYTF
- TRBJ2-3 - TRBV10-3 TGTGCCATCAGTGAGTCCCGAGATACGCAGTATTTT CAISESRDTQYF
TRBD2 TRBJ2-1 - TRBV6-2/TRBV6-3 TGTGCCAGCAGTCTACTAGCGGGGGGGCCGGTTGAGCAGTTCTTC CASSLLAGGPVEQFF
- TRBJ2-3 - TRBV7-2 TGTGCCAGCAGCTCTTACACAGATACGCAGTATTTT CASSSYTDTQYF
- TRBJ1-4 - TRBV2 TGTGCCAGCAGCAGGACAACTAATGAAAAACTGTTTTTT CASSRTTNEKLFF
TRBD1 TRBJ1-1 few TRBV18 TGTGCCAGCTCACCACAAGGACAGGGCACTGAAGCTTTCTTT CASSPQGQGTEAFF
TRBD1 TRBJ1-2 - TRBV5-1 TGCGCCAGCAGCTTGGGACAGGGGAACTCCAACTATGGCTACACCTTC CASSLGQGNSNYGYTF